These 2 T cell receptor beta chains came from one sample sequenced in a study of blood T cell repertoires in COVID-19. Generated by immunoSEQ multiplex PCR, the TCRdb table keeps only in-frame clones and is missing some. This sample yields about 250,000 clones, of which about 80% are seen a single time; about a sixth belongs to the top ten. Sequenced: peripheral blood. Every receptor here comes from a person aged 70 to 85 with COVID-19, enrolled during active disease.

The chain carries TRBV3-1 (or the pseudogene TRBV3-2) and TRBJ2-2; D call uncertain. V was cut by 3 bases and J by 7 bases, with 12 bases left in between. The CDR3 has 14 residues. Germline CDR1 reads LGHDT; CDR2 reads YNNKEL (reference sequence). CDR3 amino acids: CASSHYEKNGELFF. CDR3 nucleotide sequence: TGTGCCAGCAGCCACTATGAGAAGAACGGGGAGCTGTTTTTT.

The chain joins TRBV7-9 to TRBJ2-1; 8 bases map to TRBD1. This CDR3 contains 16 residues. V shed 6 bases, J shed 2 bases, and the junction held 9 bases outside the gene matches. In germline, CDR1 is SEHNR, CDR2 FQNEAQ (reference sequence). CDR3 protein: CASRAIDRGAYNEQFF. The CDR3 coding sequence is TGTGCCAGCAGGGCTATCGACAGGGGAGCCTACAATGAGCAGTTCTTC. Full variable domain (outside the CDR3, taken from reference TRBV7-9 and TRBJ2-1): DTGVSQNPRHKITKRGQNVTFRCDPISEHNRLYWYRQTLGQGPEFLTYFQNEAQLEKSRLLSDRFSAERPKGSFSTLEIQRTEQGDSAMYLCASRAIDRGAYNEQFFGPGTRLTVL.